Below, 15 T cell receptor beta chains from the same sample are listed, as sequenced in a study of CD8+ T cells in alopecia areata. Reverse transcribed after extraction, RNA yielded cDNA as the sequencing template. The protocol was immunoSEQ multiplex PCR, while the TCRdb copy is restricted to in-frame clones and leaves out a portion. The table lists roughly 92,000 clones, just over 70% of them singletons. Documented treatment: oral pan-JAK inhibitor, 5-10 mg twice daily. This sample comprised CD8+ T cells sorted from blood, obtained around week 44, from a patient treated with tofacitinib. All receptors come from a human donor with alopecia areata.

The table lists this clone with a few counts. The V gene is TRBV6-5, the J gene TRBJ2-2; the D gene is possibly TRBD2 (6 bases). The V gene's germline CDR1 is MNHEY and CDR2 SVGAGI. This CDR3 region has 15 residues. V dropped 8 bases and J dropped 4 bases, with 17 bases sitting between them. The CDR3: CASSLGLHATGELFF. The CDR3 region has the DNA TGTGCCAGCTCGTTAGGACTACATGCCACCGGGGAGCTGTTTTTT.

This clone showed up just a few times. The V call is TRBV9, the J call TRBJ2-3; the D is unclear. Trimming took 3 bases from V and 6 from J, leaving 14 bases between them. Germline loops: CDR1 SGDLS, CDR2 YYNGEE. This CDR3 spans 14 amino acids. This CDR3 is CASSAALDADTQYF. The CDR3 DNA sequence: TGTGCCAGCAGCGCGGCGTTGGACGCGGATACGCAGTATTTT.

CDR3 sequence (DNA): TGCGCCAGCAGAAGAGACAGGGTAGGTCGGAACACTGAAGCTTTCTTT. This encodes CASRRDRVGRNTEAFF. The chain combines TRBV4-3 with TRBJ1-1, with 7 bases identical to TRBD1. Germline CDR1 reads LGHNA; CDR2 reads YSLEER. The junction had 11 bases not matched to a gene; V was cut back by 6 bases and J by 1 base. The CDR3 is 16 residues long.

This chain links TRBV29-1 with TRBJ1-1; D is unresolved. Germline V gene sequence: CDR1 SQVTM, CDR2 ANQGSEA. Trimming removed 5 bases from V and 11 bases from J, with 15 bases in between. This CDR3 region has 11 residues. CDR3 DNA sequence: TGCAGCGTTCATGACGGGAGGGTGGCTTTCTTT. Residues: CSVHDGRVAFF.

The rearrangement joins TRBV9 to TRBJ2-7, with TRBD1 matching over 10 bases. V shed 3 bases and J 5 bases; nucleotides not matched to a gene: 8. The CDR3 spans 15 residues. From germline, CDR1 is SGDLS and CDR2 YYNGEE. CDR3 region: CASSAGTGEVHEQYF. DNA for the CDR3: TGTGCCAGCAGCGCAGGGACAGGGGAAGTCCACGAGCAGTACTTC. Filled out from reference TRBV9 and TRBJ2-7, the complete variable domain reads DSGVTQTPKHLITATGQRVTLRCSPRSGDLSVYWYQQSLDQGLQFLIQYYNGEERAKGNILERFSAQQFPDLHSELNLSSLELGDSALYFCASSAGTGEVHEQYFGPGTRLTVT.

This sequence joins TRBV6-5 and TRBJ1-2, with 8 bases identical to TRBD1. CDR3 size: 14 residues. CDR1 is MNHEY, CDR2 SVGAGI, per germline. V shed 6 bases and J 3 bases; nucleotides not matched to a gene: 6. The CDR3 is CASSHGQGDYGYTF. CDR3 DNA: TGTGCCAGCAGCCACGGACAGGGCGACTATGGCTACACCTTC.

This clone appeared a few times. The rearrangement links TRBV5-1 to TRBJ2-3, with 8 bases lining up with TRBD2. The germline V gene has CDR1 SGHRS and CDR2 YFSETQ. Germline trimming cut 3 bases from V and 4 bases from J; bases unmatched to any gene: 4. The CDR3 has 14 amino acids. The CDR3 spells CASSSRGGADTQYF. The CDR3 DNA reads TGCGCCAGCAGCTCCCGGGGGGGGGCAGATACGCAGTATTTT. Supplemented by reference TRBV5-1 and TRBJ2-3, the full variable domain reads KAGVTQTPRYLIKTRGQQVTLSCSPISGHRSVSWYQQTPGQGLQFLFEYFSETQRNKGNFPGRFSGRQFSNSRSEMNVSTLELGDSALYLCASSSRGGADTQYFGPGTRLTVL.

This clone was seen only a few times. The rearrangement joins TRBV7-2 to TRBJ1-2; D perhaps matches TRBD1 (5 bases). V was trimmed by 2 bases and J by 1 base, leaving 11 bases between them. This CDR3 is built from 15 residues. Germline CDR1 and CDR2: SGHTA and FQGNSA. CDR3 bases: TGTGCCAGCAGCTTACGACAGCTGATTAACTATGGCTACACCTTC. Protein: CASSLRQLINYGYTF.

This clone is a singleton in its sample. J is TRBJ2-7 and V is TRBV29-1; a possible D gene is TRBD1 (5 bases). V was clipped by 2 bases and J by 9 bases, with 11 bases between them. This CDR3 is built from 11 residues. CDR1 SQVTM and CDR2 ANQGSEA come from the germline V gene. The CDR3 protein is CSVEQGDGQYF. The CDR3 coding sequence is TGCAGCGTTGAACAAGGGGATGGGCAGTACTTC.

The chain carries TRBV7-9 and TRBJ1-2; D is uncertain. CDR1 is SEHNR, CDR2 FQNEAQ, per germline (reference sequence). CDR3 length: 14 residues. V was trimmed by 7 bases and J by 1 base, leaving 13 bases between them. This CDR3 is CASTVSGINYGYTF. In nucleotides, the CDR3 is TGTGCCAGCACCGTATCCGGGATTAACTATGGCTACACCTTC.

DNA for the CDR3: TGTGCCAGCAGCCCCAACTCCGGCAGGTACGAGCAGTACTTC. Protein: CASSPNSGRYEQYF. This rearrangement joins TRBV13 to TRBJ2-7; D uncertain. Germline lookup yields CDR1 PRHDT and CDR2 FYEKMQ (reference sequence). The V and J ends lost 5 bases and 4 bases respectively, with 15 bases between them. CDR3 size: 14 residues.

The chain couples TRBV30 to TRBJ1-2; D not resolved. Germline V gene sequence: CDR1 GTSNPN, CDR2 SVGIG (reference sequence). The CDR3 contains 11 residues. CDR3 DNA sequence: TGTGGGACTAGCAAGGACTATGGCTACACCTTC. Residues: CGTSKDYGYTF.

This chain links TRBV27 with TRBJ2-7; the D gene could be TRBD1 or TRBD2 (6 bases each). Trimming left V 3 bases short and J 4 bases short, with 13 bases between. Germline loops: CDR1 MNHEY, CDR2 SMNVEV (reference sequence). The CDR3 has 14 amino acids. CDR3 bases: TGTGCCAGCAGTTTCCGCGGGACATTTTACGAGCAGTACTTC. Amino acids: CASSFRGTFYEQYF.

This chain links TRBV4-1 with TRBJ1-1; D possibly corresponds to TRBD1 (5 bases). Per the germline V gene, CDR1 is MGHRA and CDR2 is YSYEKL. The germline V and J ends were trimmed by 5 bases and 5 bases, with 12 bases remaining between them. The CDR3 runs 13 residues. The DNA of the CDR3 is TGCGCCAGCAGCTACCCAGGGCGGACTGAAGCTTTCTTT. It encodes CASSYPGRTEAFF.

This chain connects TRBV10-3 to TRBJ2-3, with a weak D call TRBD1 (6 bases). Trimming took off 0 bases at V and 0 bases at J, with 19 bases between the two ends. The germline V gene has CDR1 ENHRY and CDR2 SYGVKD. The CDR3 has 19 residues. The chain's CDR3 is CAISESTSGHRFSTDTQYF. DNA for the CDR3: TGTGCCATCAGTGAGTCGACTTCGGGACACCGTTTTAGCACAGATACGCAGTATTTT.